In its sample, the clone carrying this T cell receptor beta chain was seen a few times. As yet, its antigen is unknown. TCRdb's table, derived via immunoSEQ multiplex PCR, lists solely in-frame clones and lacks some. The sample holds about 190,000 clones, around 87% seen once. The sample is drawn from a study of T cell responses to AZD1222 COVID-19 vaccine. V was cut by 5 bases and J by 5 bases, with 16 bases left in between. The CDR3 totals 14 residues. CDR1 is SGHDT, CDR2 YYEEEE, per germline. Study-wide results and limits: Vaccination with two AZD1222 doses was followed by a rise in Spike-specific TCR breadth and depth. Only 6 or 7 individuals given AZD1222 were seropositive at baseline. White British donors predominated, females outnumbered males, and clonal diversity was possibly underestimated. Unmutated variant regions are reportedly the target of nearly half of TCRs that are spike-specific.

This chain links TRBV5-6 with TRBJ2-5; D possibly uses TRBD1 or TRBD2 (6 bases each). The receptor was isolated from an adult in good health. The sample was peripheral blood, taken on day 0 of MenACWY control vaccination. CDR3 nucleotides: TGTGCCAGCAGAGAGAGGGGGGCGCGGGAGACCCAGTACTTC. This translates into CASRERGARETQYF.